A selection of T cell receptor beta chains follows, all from one sample in a study of blood T cells in healthy people across ages. A single record per CDR3 protein comes from TCRdb applying MiXCR to the 5' RACE reads. Of fewer than 2 million distinct CDR3 sequences in the sample, 35% to 50% were seen once. Sequenced input: blood. These receptors were obtained from a human donor in good health. CDR3s include the opening cysteine and the closing phenylalanine or tryptophan. A D gene is named only where the DNA matches it firmly. The listing skips clone size in some rows; elsewhere it reads once, few, many or a size class.

v_call	j_call	clone_size	d_call	cdr3_aa	cdr3_nt
TRBV20-1	TRBJ2-7	few	-	CSASVDSPYEQYF	TGCAGTGCTAGCGTCGACTCCCCCTACGAGCAGTACTTC
TRBV20-1	TRBJ2-5	few	-	CSASNLGQQETQYF	TGCAGTGCTAGTAATTTGGGTCAACAAGAGACCCAGTACTTC
TRBV4-3	TRBJ1-1	few	-	CASSQDHEGNTEAFF	TGCGCCAGCAGCCAAGATCACGAGGGAAACACTGAAGCTTTCTTT
TRBV4-2	TRBJ2-5	once	TRBD2	CASSQGAGEGETQYF	TGTGCCAGCAGCCAAGGGGCTGGGGAGGGAGAGACCCAGTACTTC
TRBV15	TRBJ2-7	-	-	CATSTGTFYEQYF	TGTGCCACCTCGACGGGGACCTTCTACGAGCAGTACTTC
TRBV20-1	TRBJ1-1	few	TRBD1	CSAQAGTGGSEAFF	TGCAGTGCTCAAGCCGGGACAGGGGGCTCTGAAGCTTTCTTT
TRBV29-1	TRBJ2-3	-	TRBD1	CSVDVWDSLTDTQYF	TGCAGCGTTGACGTCTGGGACAGCCTCACAGATACGCAGTATTTT
TRBV10-3	TRBJ2-1	few	TRBD1	CAISEPFGQGRALDYNEQFF	TGTGCCATCAGTGAGCCCTTTGGACAGGGCCGAGCTTTAGACTACAATGAGCAGTTCTTC
TRBV6-6	TRBJ2-1	-	TRBD1	CASSLLTGTGTYNEQFF	TGTGCCAGCAGTCTACTAACCGGGACAGGAACCTACAATGAGCAGTTCTTC
TRBV14	TRBJ1-2	few	TRBD1	CASSSGQGFFGYTF	TGTGCCAGCAGCTCAGGACAGGGATTCTTTGGCTACACCTTC